The 27 T cell receptor beta chains presented below share a single source sample, sequenced in a study of T cell changes during pregnancy in multiple sclerosis. The protocol was immunoSEQ multiplex PCR, while the TCRdb copy is restricted to in-frame clones and leaves out a portion. The sample contains fewer than 60,000 clones, under 95% of which appear only once. This material consisted of peripheral blood, taken in the second trimester of pregnancy. The receptors come from a female donor with multiple sclerosis, enrolled in a pregnancy study.

The chain links TRBV9 to TRBJ2-7, with a weak D call TRBD1 (6 bases). The germline V gene encodes CDR1 SGDLS and CDR2 YYNGEE. Trimming shortened V by 4 bases and J by 2 bases, and 16 bases separated the two germline ends. The CDR3 totals 15 residues. Here the CDR3 DNA reads TGTGCCAGCAGCCTCGAACCGGGACAAGCCTACGAGCAGTACTTC. Translated, it gives CASSLEPGQAYEQYF.

The chain is built from TRBV5-1 and TRBJ2-5; TRBD2 aligns across 9 bases. This CDR3 has 18 amino acids. The V gene end was trimmed by 2 bases and the J gene end by 0 bases; junction bases not matched to a gene: 11. Germline V gives CDR1 SGHRS, CDR2 YFSETQ. DNA of the CDR3: TGCGCCAGCAGCTTTGCCGGTTTAACTAGCGGGTACCAAGAGACCCAGTACTTC. Residues: CASSFAGLTSGYQETQYF.

J is TRBJ2-7 and V is TRBV7-2; TRBD1 matches 10 bases. Trimming cost V 5 bases and J 3 bases; bases outside gene matches: 7. The germline gives CDR1 SGHTA, CDR2 FQGNSA. The length of the CDR3 is 15 residues. The CDR3 region is CASSQGQGTLYEQYF. The DNA for the CDR3 is TGTGCCAGCAGCCAGGGACAGGGGACACTCTACGAGCAGTACTTC.

The rearrangement joins TRBV5-1 to TRBJ1-1; D is unclear. The CDR3 is 15 amino acids. CDR1 and CDR2 (germline): SGHRS, YFSETQ. V lost 0 bases, J lost 6 bases, and 15 bases lay in between. CDR3 protein: CASSLEAGLIPEAFF. DNA of the CDR3: TGCGCCAGCAGCTTGGAGGCAGGCCTCATCCCTGAAGCTTTCTTT. Looking up the rest from reference TRBV5-1 and TRBJ1-1 gives the full variable domain: KAGVTQTPRYLIKTRGQQVTLSCSPISGHRSVSWYQQTPGQGLQFLFEYFSETQRNKGNFPGRFSGRQFSNSRSEMNVSTLELGDSALYLCASSLEAGLIPEAFFGQGTRLTVV.

The V call is TRBV2, the J call TRBJ2-3; 9 nucleotides line up with TRBD2. There are 13 residues in the CDR3. The V and J ends lost 7 bases and 6 bases, in that order; junction bases with no gene match: 5. Germline lookup yields CDR1 SNHLY and CDR2 FYNNEI. The chain's CDR3 is CASTRLAEDTQYF. CDR3 in DNA: TGTGCCAGCACCCGACTAGCGGAGGATACGCAGTATTTT.

The chain carries TRBV19 and TRBJ1-5; 8 bases map to TRBD1. This CDR3 is 14 amino acids long. V gave up 4 bases and J gave up 7 bases; unmatched junction bases: 6. Germline V gives CDR1 LNHDA, CDR2 SQIVND (reference sequence). The CDR3 DNA follows: TGTGCCAGTAGTAGGGTTCCAGGGGGCCAGCCCCAGCATTTT. This codes for CASSRVPGGQPQHF.

The chain combines TRBV2 with TRBJ1-1; unclear D gene. The germline V gene encodes CDR1 SNHLY and CDR2 FYNNEI. This CDR3 has 13 residues. Trimming pared 4 bases from V and 6 bases from J, leaving 12 bases between. The chain's CDR3 is CASSVLREAEAFF. DNA of the CDR3: TGTGCCAGCAGTGTATTGAGAGAAGCTGAAGCTTTCTTT. The variable domain in full, with the rest retrieved from reference TRBV2 and TRBJ1-1, is EPEVTQTPSHQVTQMGQEVILRCVPISNHLYFYWYRQILGQKVEFLVSFYNNEISEKSEIFDDQFSVERPDGSNFTLKIRSTKLEDSAMYFCASSVLREAEAFFGQGTRLTVV.

The chain combines TRBV30 with TRBJ1-1, with 7 bases matching TRBD1. Germline V gives CDR1 GTSNPN, CDR2 SVGIG (reference sequence). With 2 bases clipped from V and 7 bases from J, the junction kept 7 bases outside the gene matches. The CDR3 is made up of 13 amino acids. CDR3 region: CAWSLQGLGEAFF. The CDR3 region has the DNA TGTGCCTGGAGTCTACAGGGGTTAGGTGAAGCTTTCTTT.

V gene TRBV12-5 combines with J gene TRBJ1-1; 7 nucleotides align to TRBD1. Germline CDR1 LGHNT, CDR2 FRNRAP. The CDR3 consists of 13 residues. V dropped 6 bases and J dropped 4; count of bases not matched to a gene: 5. CDR3: CASGDREATEAFF. The CDR3 nucleotides read TGTGCTAGTGGCGACAGGGAAGCCACTGAAGCTTTCTTT.

The chain is built from TRBV4-3 and TRBJ1-4; D gene uncertain. CDR3 length: 15 residues. Germline V gene data show CDR1 as LGHNA and CDR2 as YSLEER. V was cut by 1 base and J by 8 bases, with 14 bases left in between. CDR3: CASSQGARAGEKLFF. The CDR3 DNA reads as TGCGCCAGCAGCCAAGGGGCAAGGGCGGGCGAAAAACTGTTTTTT.

The chain combines TRBV5-1 with TRBJ2-2, with 8 bases aligning to TRBD2. The V gene's germline CDR1 is SGHRS and CDR2 YFSETQ. CDR3 length: 14 residues. Unmatched junction bases numbered 3, after V lost 3 bases and J lost 5 bases. The CDR3 reads CASSSAGGTGELFF. The CDR3 DNA reads TGCGCCAGCAGCTCCGCGGGGGGTACCGGGGAGCTGTTTTTT.

This chain connects TRBV18 to TRBJ2-4, with D tentatively TRBD2 (5 bases). The CDR3 is 13 amino acids. Germline CDR1 and CDR2: KGHSH and LQKENI. V lost 2 bases, J lost 10 bases, and 12 bases lay in between. The CDR3 here is CASSPEGNGIQYF. As DNA, the CDR3 is TGTGCCAGCTCACCAGAGGGTAATGGAATTCAGTACTTC.

This chain joins TRBV5-4 and TRBJ2-1; D is perhaps TRBD1 (6 bases). Germline-derived CDR1 and CDR2 are SGHNT and YYREEE (reference sequence). The CDR3 contains 15 residues. Trimming took off 4 bases at V and 7 bases at J, with 18 bases between the two ends. The CDR3 nucleotides are TGTGCCAGCAGCCCCACAGGGTTCCTTCTTAATGAGCAGTTCTTC. Protein sequence: CASSPTGFLLNEQFF.

The chain uses TRBV11-2 and TRBJ2-2, with TRBD1 matching over 9 bases. The CDR3 totals 15 residues. V lost 2 bases to trimming and J lost 2 bases; unmatched junction nucleotides: 0. CDR1 is SGHAT, CDR2 FQNNGV, per germline. CDR3 DNA: TGTGCCAGCAGCTTAACAGGGGGCAACACCGGGGAGCTGTTTTTT. This encodes CASSLTGGNTGELFF.

V is TRBV6-5 and J is TRBJ2-1, with a weak D call TRBD2 (6 bases). The germline CDR1 and CDR2 sequences are MNHEY and SVGAGI. This CDR3 spans 15 amino acids. Trimming removed 3 bases from V and 0 bases from J, with 9 bases in between. CDR3 loop: CASSYVGSSYNEQFF. In DNA, the CDR3 is TGTGCCAGCAGTTATGTCGGGAGCTCCTACAATGAGCAGTTCTTC.

The chain has TRBV29-1 and TRBJ2-7; D possibly corresponds to TRBD2 (5 bases). The CDR3 spans 14 residues. The V gene lost 7 bases and the J gene lost 5 bases, with 21 bases spanning the gap. The germline CDR1 and CDR2 sequences are SQVTM and ANQGSEA. DNA for the CDR3: TGCAGCGCCGCAACTGATATCTCCGGGAACGAGCAGTACTTC. Its protein is CSAATDISGNEQYF.

The V gene is TRBV7-2, the J gene TRBJ1-1; 8 bases align to TRBD1. With 5 bases clipped from V and 4 bases from J, the junction kept 12 bases outside the gene matches. This CDR3 has 16 residues. The germline gives CDR1 SGHTA, CDR2 FQGNSA. The CDR3 nucleotides read TGTGCCAGCAGCACCCGACTATGGGGACAGGCCACTGAAGCTTTCTTT. Residues: CASSTRLWGQATEAFF.

The chain links TRBV28 to TRBJ1-4, with D maybe TRBD1 (6 bases). Trimming left V 5 bases short and J 3 bases short, with 19 bases between. The CDR3 runs to 17 residues. Germline loops: CDR1 MDHEN, CDR2 SYDVKM. DNA of the CDR3: TGTGCCAGCAGTCCCGTTTTGGGGGCGCCGGCTAATGAAAAACTGTTTTTT. Translation: CASSPVLGAPANEKLFF.

This chain uses TRBV30 with TRBJ1-5; D unclear. This CDR3 comprises 14 residues. The germline gives CDR1 GTSNPN, CDR2 SVGIG (reference sequence). Trimming left V 4 bases short and J 0 bases short, with 10 bases between. For the CDR3, the DNA is TGTGCCTGGAACGATCAGAATAGCAATCAGCCCCAGCATTTT. Protein: CAWNDQNSNQPQHF.

This sequence joins TRBV27 and TRBJ2-7, with TRBD2 matching over 7 bases. This CDR3 is 15 amino acids long. After removal of 3 bases from V and 2 bases from J, the junction contained 7 bases not matched to a gene. Germline assignment: CDR1 MNHEY and CDR2 SMNVEV (reference sequence). The CDR3 region has the DNA TGTGCCAGCAGTTTGGGGGGGACGAGAGCCTACGAGCAGTACTTC. Amino acid sequence: CASSLGGTRAYEQYF.

The chain uses TRBV7-9 and TRBJ2-7, with 9 bases lining up with TRBD1. Looked up from germline, CDR1 is SEHNR and CDR2 is FQNEAQ (reference sequence). The junction had 7 bases not matched to a gene; V was cut back by 5 bases and J by 5 bases. CDR3 size: 14 residues. The DNA of the CDR3 is TGTGCCAGCAGCCGAACCGGGACAGGGCACGAGCAGTACTTC. Its translation: CASSRTGTGHEQYF.

This sequence joins TRBV30 and TRBJ2-2; 8 bases map to TRBD1. The CDR3 is made up of 16 amino acids. CDR1 GTSNPN and CDR2 SVGIG come from the germline V gene (reference sequence). V was clipped by 6 bases and J by 5 bases; unmatched bases: 14. Here the CDR3 reads CACHIYPQGDTGELFF. DNA of the CDR3: TGTGCCTGCCATATCTACCCACAGGGGGATACCGGGGAGCTGTTTTTT. Based on the CDR3 plus reference TRBV30 and TRBJ2-2, the full variable domain is SQTIHQWPATLVQPVGSPLSLECTVEGTSNPNLYWYRQAAGRGLQLLFYSVGIGQISSEVPQNLSASRPQDRQFILSSKKLLLSDSGFYLCACHIYPQGDTGELFFGEGSRLTVL.

V and J are TRBV6-1 and TRBJ1-2; perhaps TRBD1 as D (5 bases). The CDR3 consists of 14 residues. In germline, CDR1 is MNHNS, CDR2 SASEGT. Deletions cut 1 base from V and 4 bases from J, with 10 bases between. CDR3 in amino acids: CASSEVGGGYGYTF. CDR3 bases: TGTGCCAGCAGTGAAGTGGGGGGGGGCTATGGCTACACCTTC.

This sequence joins TRBV28 and TRBJ1-1; D gene unclear. V was trimmed by 2 bases and J by 0 bases, leaving 10 bases between them. CDR1 is MDHEN and CDR2 is SYDVKM in the germline V gene. The CDR3 is made up of 15 amino acids. The CDR3 DNA is TGTGCCAGCAGTTTACAGGCCCCAATGAACACTGAAGCTTTCTTT. It yields the protein CASSLQAPMNTEAFF.

The V gene is TRBV6-1, the J gene TRBJ2-1; TRBD2 aligns across 8 bases. The germline V gene has CDR1 MNHNS and CDR2 SASEGT. J was trimmed by 3 bases and V by 4 bases; bases with no gene match: 2. This CDR3 comprises 14 residues. CDR3 protein: CASSGTSYYNEQFF. The CDR3 nucleotides are TGTGCCAGCAGTGGGACTAGCTACTACAATGAGCAGTTCTTC.

The V gene is TRBV18, the J gene TRBJ1-3, with D unclear. The V gene lost 1 base and the J gene lost 0 bases, with 16 bases spanning the gap. The germline V gene encodes CDR1 KGHSH and CDR2 LQKENI. The CDR3 length is 18 residues. Here the CDR3 DNA reads TGTGCCAGCTCACCACAACAATATCAAGGGAGCTCTGGAAACACCATATATTTT. Its protein product is CASSPQQYQGSSGNTIYF.

The J gene is TRBJ2-7, the V gene TRBV5-1; perhaps TRBD1 as D (6 bases). The germline V gene has CDR1 SGHRS and CDR2 YFSETQ. The CDR3 is 15 amino acids. Trimming pared 1 base from V and 1 base from J, leaving 12 bases between. For the CDR3, the DNA is TGCGCCAGCAGCTTGAGGGACACGTCTTCCTACGAGCAGTACTTC. Its translation: CASSLRDTSSYEQYF.